The T cell receptor (beta chain) described here comes from a study of graft-versus-host responses after intestinal transplantation. Study-wide context: Transplants given to recipients were multivisceral, liver-intestinal, or isolated intestinal. Anti-thymocyte globulin induction was given to all recipients, followed by tacrolimus and steroids for two to four years.

Study-wide results and limits: Researchers found GvH clones in recipient marrow, and some showed up first in ileum or blood. Subjects displaying graft-donor T cell macrochimerism possessed elevated graft-versus-host to host-versus-graft clonal ratios inside allografts.

For this clone: Antigen specificity is unknown. The sample has other DNA sequences that encode this CDR3 too.

Repertoires were generated with immunoSEQ multiplex PCR, while TCRdb's copy carries only in-frame clones and drops some. The table lists some 86,000 clones, 85% to 95% of them singletons, with roughly 6% in the top ten. The CDR3 runs to 12 residues. The V and J ends lost 3 bases and 1 base respectively, with 5 bases between them. The V gene's germline CDR1 is SGHRS and CDR2 YFSETQ. The chain recombines TRBV5-1 with TRBJ2-7; tentatively, D is TRBD1 or TRBD2 (5 bases each). The sequencing here drew on unstimulated CD8+ T cells sorted from spleen or lymph node cells, taken before intestinal transplant. The receptor comes from a human donor who received an intestinal transplant. CDR3 bases: TGCGCCAGCAGCTGGGGGTCCTACGAGCAGTACTTC. This translates into CASSWGSYEQYF.